Following are 24 T cell receptor beta chains from one sample sequenced in a study of identical twins. TCRdb fed the 5' RACE reads into MiXCR, producing one record per CDR3 protein. Among hundreds of thousands of distinct CDR3 sequences, roughly 18% were seen once, and the ten largest hold about an eighth. These data are also associated with another study on T cells expressing NK-cell markers.

Sample: PBMCs. The origin of the receptors is a woman aged 18 to 35 in good health.

This clonotype was detected only a few times. The V call is TRBV29-1, the J call TRBJ1-2; possible D gene TRBD1, 6 bases. The ends were cut back, 2 bases at V and 2 bases at J, with 12 bases in the middle. CDR3 length: 14 residues. CDR1 SQVTM and CDR2 ANQGSEA come from the germline V gene. CDR3 sequence reads: CSVERPGANYGYTF. DNA for the CDR3: TGCAGCGTTGAAAGGCCAGGGGCCAACTATGGCTACACCTTC.

The V call is TRBV20-1, the J call TRBJ2-1; D unresolved. Trimming stripped 5 bases from V and 4 bases from J, with 21 bases between. There are 16 residues in the CDR3. Germline V gene sequence: CDR1 DFQATT, CDR2 SNEGSKA (reference sequence). Here the CDR3 DNA reads TGCAGTGCTGAGGAAGGGTCCCACCGAACATACAATGAGCAGTTCTTC. Its protein is CSAEEGSHRTYNEQFF.

At least ten counts were recorded for this clonotype. This sequence joins TRBV12-3 or TRBV12-4 and TRBJ2-3; TRBD2 agrees at 10 bases. The CDR3 totals 16 residues. The junction had 5 bases not matched to a gene; V was cut back by 3 bases and J by 2 bases. In nucleotides, the CDR3 is TGTGCCAGCAGTTTCCCCGGGACTAGCGACACAGATACGCAGTATTTT. Residues: CASSFPGTSDTDTQYF.

The DNA for the CDR3 is TGTGCCAGCAGTGACTCGACGGAGCTGGGCGGCTACACCTTC. Residues: CASSDSTELGGYTF. The chain is built from TRBV6-4 and TRBJ1-2, with D unresolved. Germline CDR1 and CDR2: MRHNA and SNTAGT. The CDR3 loop spans 14 amino acids. V lost 0 bases, J lost 8 bases, and 13 bases lay in between.

This chain links TRBV12-3 or TRBV12-4 with TRBJ1-5; no firm D call. The CDR3 is 11 amino acids. Trimming left V 3 bases short and J 6 bases short, with 3 bases between. CDR3: CASSFAQPQHF. CDR3 nucleotides: TGTGCCAGCAGTTTTGCTCAGCCCCAGCATTTT.

V and J are TRBV27 and TRBJ2-1, with TRBD1 matching 11 bases. The CDR3 covers 15 residues. V lost 6 bases to trimming and J lost 11 bases; unmatched junction nucleotides: 12. The V gene's germline CDR1 is MNHEY and CDR2 SMNVEV (reference sequence). The CDR3 DNA follows: TGTGCCAGCAGATTTCTAGGACAGGGGGCTAATCAGCAGTTCTTC. This sequence encodes CASRFLGQGANQQFF.

V is TRBV5-6 and J is TRBJ2-1; no definite D call. The CDR3 has 12 amino acids. V shed 0 bases and J shed 8 bases, with 6 bases lying between them. The V gene's germline CDR1 is SGHDT and CDR2 YYEEEE. Written as DNA, the CDR3 is TGTGCCAGCAGCTTGGAGCAGTATGAGCAGTTCTTC. Translating gives CASSLEQYEQFF. The full variable domain, completed using reference TRBV5-6 and TRBJ2-1, is DAGVTQSPTHLIKTRGQQVTLRCSPKSGHDTVSWYQQALGQGPQFIFQYYEEEERQRGNFPDRFSGHQFPNYSSELNVNALLLGDSALYLCASSLEQYEQFFGPGTRLTVL.

The chain uses TRBV12-3 or TRBV12-4 and TRBJ2-1, with D possibly being TRBD2 (6 bases). This CDR3 region has 17 residues. Deletions cut 6 bases from V and 1 base from J, with 19 bases between. In DNA, the CDR3 is TGTGCCAGCAGCCGAGGAACTAGCTGGGATTCCTACAATGAGCAGTTCTTC. It codes for CASSRGTSWDSYNEQFF.

This clonotype was picked up a small number of times. The chain is built from TRBV24-1 and TRBJ2-1; D unresolved. The V end lost 1 base, the J end lost 4 bases, and 13 bases lay between the germline ends. Looked up from germline, CDR1 is KGHDR and CDR2 is SFDVKD. CDR3 length: 16 amino acids. The CDR3: CATSDFEAKSYNEQFF. The DNA of the CDR3 is TGTGCCACCAGTGATTTTGAGGCGAAGTCTTACAATGAGCAGTTCTTC.

The V call is TRBV25-1, the J call TRBJ2-3; D remains unclear. The CDR3 loop spans 10 amino acids. V lost 1 base, J lost 11 bases, and 4 bases lay in between. Germline V gene sequence: CDR1 MGHDK, CDR2 SYGVNS. CDR3 nucleotide sequence: TGTGCCAGCAGTGAATTGTTGCAGTATTTT. It yields the protein CASSELLQYF.

V is TRBV27 and J is TRBJ2-7; tentatively, D is TRBD1 (5 bases). The ends were cut back, 6 bases at V and 1 base at J, with 13 bases in the middle. Germline V gene data show CDR1 as MNHEY and CDR2 as SMNVEV (reference sequence). The CDR3 sequence is 14 residues long. CDR3 DNA: TGTGCCAGCAGGACAGACAGTCGATCCTACGAGCAGTACTTC. Translating gives CASRTDSRSYEQYF.

V gene TRBV7-8 combines with J gene TRBJ2-1; D may match TRBD1 or TRBD2 (5 bases each). Germline CDR1 and CDR2: SGHVS and FQNEAQ. The CDR3 consists of 15 residues. V dropped 4 bases and J dropped 3 bases, with 13 bases sitting between them. CDR3 nucleotide sequence: TGTGCCAGCAGCTCGATCGGGGCCCTCTACAATGAGCAGTTCTTC. Protein product: CASSSIGALYNEQFF. The variable domain in full, completed from reference TRBV7-8 and TRBJ2-1, reads GAGVSQSPRYKVAKRGQDVALRCDPISGHVSLFWYQQALGQGPEFLTYFQNEAQLDKSGLPSDRFFAERPEGSVSTLKIQRTQQEDSAVYLCASSSIGALYNEQFFGPGTRLTVL.

This clonotype was observed many times. The rearrangement joins TRBV6-5 to TRBJ2-7; D is uncertain. Germline V gives CDR1 MNHEY, CDR2 SVGAGI. The CDR3 covers 11 residues. V lost 4 bases and J lost 6, with 7 bases in between. The CDR3 nucleotides are TGTGCCAGCAGTTCTCTAGGCGAGCAGTACTTC. This sequence encodes CASSSLGEQYF.

This clonotype occurred a few times. The V and J genes are TRBV20-1 and TRBJ1-2, with D uncertain. V was shortened by 5 bases and J by 7 bases, with 20 bases between the two germline ends. Per germline, CDR1 DFQATT and CDR2 SNEGSKA (reference sequence). CDR3 size: 14 residues. The CDR3 region is CSARTRVPRSGYTF. The CDR3 coding sequence is TGCAGTGCTCGTACCCGGGTCCCCCGAAGTGGCTACACCTTC.

This clonotype was detected only a few times. The chain joins TRBV5-1 to TRBJ2-7; 7 bases agree with TRBD2. The CDR3 is made up of 17 amino acids. CDR1 is SGHRS and CDR2 is YFSETQ in the germline V gene. Trimming cost V 4 bases and J 3 bases; bases outside gene matches: 16. The chain's CDR3 is CASSPRPGLLPNYEQYF. CDR3 nucleotides: TGCGCCAGCAGCCCCAGGCCGGGACTACTTCCAAACTACGAGCAGTACTTC.

The table lists this clonotype with a few counts. The chain recombines TRBV7-9 with TRBJ2-5; no reliable D call. V lost 3 bases to trimming and J lost 2 bases, with 13 bases between them. Per the germline V gene, CDR1 is SEHNR and CDR2 is FQNEAQ (reference sequence). The length of the CDR3 is 15 residues. CDR3 DNA: TGTGCCAGCAGCTTGGAGCTCAGAGTGCAAGAGACCCAGTACTTC. It yields the protein CASSLELRVQETQYF.

The chain joins TRBV7-2 to TRBJ2-7, with 7 bases that match TRBD2. V shed 5 bases, J shed 4 bases, and the junction held 11 bases outside the gene matches. Germline V gives CDR1 SGHTA, CDR2 FQGNSA. The CDR3 runs to 15 residues. The CDR3 nucleotides read TGTGCCAGCAGCCGGGGACTTCGCGGGAGTTACGAGCAGTACTTC. Amino acids: CASSRGLRGSYEQYF.

The chain joins TRBV5-1 to TRBJ2-7, with 9 positions matching TRBD2. The CDR3 spans 16 residues. The V gene's germline CDR1 is SGHRS and CDR2 YFSETQ. Trimming took 2 bases from V and 5 from J; bases not matched to a gene: 11. As DNA, the CDR3 is TGCGCCAGCAGCTTTTCATGGCGGGAGGGCCAGCACGAGCAGTACTTC. Protein product: CASSFSWREGQHEQYF.

The sample holds a few counts of this clonotype. V and J are TRBV12-5 and TRBJ2-1, with 13 nucleotides matching TRBD2. The CDR3 loop spans 15 amino acids. Germline loops: CDR1 LGHNT, CDR2 FRNRAP. V dropped 3 bases and J dropped 6; count of bases not matched to a gene: 2. CDR3 DNA sequence: TGTGCTAGTGGTTTCACTAGCGGGAGGGCCAATGAGCAGTTCTTC. Translated, it gives CASGFTSGRANEQFF. Full variable domain (outside the CDR3, taken from reference TRBV12-5 and TRBJ2-1): DARVTQTPRHKVTEMGQEVTMRCQPILGHNTVFWYRQTMMQGLELLAYFRNRAPLDDSGMPKDRFSAEMPDATLATLKIQPSEPRDSAVYFCASGFTSGRANEQFFGPGTRLTVL.

The chain uses TRBV5-6 and TRBJ2-2, with D possibly TRBD1 on 6 matching bases. The CDR3 loop spans 17 amino acids. CDR1 is SGHDT and CDR2 is YYEEEE in the germline V gene. Trimming removed 2 bases at V and 4 bases at J, with 18 bases between. The CDR3 DNA sequence: TGTGCCAGCAGCTTCCTTCTTGGGGGCTTGGGCACCGGGGAGCTGTTTTTT. Protein sequence: CASSFLLGGLGTGELFF.

This clonotype was observed a handful of times. This rearrangement joins TRBV5-1 to TRBJ2-5; 8 bases agree with TRBD1. Germline V CDR1 and CDR2: SGHRS, YFSETQ. The CDR3 extends over 13 amino acids. Trimming removed 5 bases from V and 4 bases from J; junction bases left unmatched: 4. The CDR3 reads CASRTGAGETQYF. The CDR3 coding sequence is TGCGCCAGCAGGACAGGGGCAGGAGAGACCCAGTACTTC.

The V call is TRBV7-2, the J call TRBJ2-7; 10 nucleotides align to TRBD2. CDR3 length: 15 amino acids. Unmatched junction bases numbered 5, after V lost 4 bases and J lost 2 bases. The V gene's germline CDR1 is SGHTA and CDR2 FQGNSA. CDR3 protein: CASSSSSGSPYEQYF. CDR3 coding DNA: TGTGCCAGCAGCTCCTCTAGCGGGAGTCCCTACGAGCAGTACTTC.

This clonotype was seen at least ten times. The V gene is TRBV6-1, the J gene TRBJ2-3, with 9 bases that match TRBD1. Germline assignment: CDR1 MNHNS and CDR2 SASEGT. There are 13 residues in the CDR3. The junction had 4 bases not matched to a gene; V was cut back by 7 bases and J by 5 bases. For the CDR3, the DNA is TGTGCCAGCACCCGACAGGGGGTAGATACGCAGTATTTT. This codes for CASTRQGVDTQYF.

In its sample, this clonotype was seen a few times. The V gene is TRBV5-1, the J gene TRBJ2-1, with D perhaps being TRBD1 or TRBD2 (5 bases each). Trimming removed 0 bases at V and 8 bases at J, with 12 bases between. The length of the CDR3 is 14 residues. Germline V gene data show CDR1 as SGHRS and CDR2 as YFSETQ. The CDR3 reads CASSLGGTPDEQFF. As DNA, the CDR3 is TGCGCCAGCAGCTTGGGGGGGACGCCGGATGAGCAGTTCTTC.